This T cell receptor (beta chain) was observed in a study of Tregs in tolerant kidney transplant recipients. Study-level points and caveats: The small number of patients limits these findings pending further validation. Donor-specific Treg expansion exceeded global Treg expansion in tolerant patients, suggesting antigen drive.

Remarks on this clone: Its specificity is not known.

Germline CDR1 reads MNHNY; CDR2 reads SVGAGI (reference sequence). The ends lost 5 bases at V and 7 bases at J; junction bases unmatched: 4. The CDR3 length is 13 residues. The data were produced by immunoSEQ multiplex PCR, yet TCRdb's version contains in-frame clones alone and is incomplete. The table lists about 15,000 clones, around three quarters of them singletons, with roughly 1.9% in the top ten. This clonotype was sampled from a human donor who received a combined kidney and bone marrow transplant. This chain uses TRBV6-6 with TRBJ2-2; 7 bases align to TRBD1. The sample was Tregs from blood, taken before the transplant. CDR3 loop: CASSIQGDGELFF. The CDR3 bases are TGTGCCAGCAGTATTCAGGGGGACGGGGAGCTGTTTTTT.